A single sample gave rise to the 14 T cell receptor beta chains below, sequenced in a study of blood T cell repertoires in COVID-19. Produced via immunoSEQ multiplex PCR; TCRdb's table is partial and in-frame only. Here the sample spans tens of thousands of clones, approximately 90% being singletons. Material for sequencing was peripheral blood. These receptors originate from a man between 60 and 75 years old with active or convalescent COVID-19.

J is TRBJ2-7 and V is TRBV11-2; D is ambiguous. CDR1 SGHAT and CDR2 FQNNGV come from the germline V gene. V lost 3 bases and J 4 bases, leaving 7 bases between the germline ends. This CDR3 is built from 12 residues. In DNA, the CDR3 is TGTGCCAGCAGCTTCCTACGTTACGAGCAGTACTTC. This encodes CASSFLRYEQYF. The entire variable domain, with the rest obtained from reference TRBV11-2 and TRBJ2-7, is as follows: EAGVAQSPRYKIIEKRQSVAFWCNPISGHATLYWYQQILGQGPKLLIQFQNNGVVDDSQLPKDRFSAERLKGVDSTLKIQPAKLEDSAVYLCASSFLRYEQYFGPGTRLTVT.

The chain uses TRBV5-1 and TRBJ1-2; 11 bases line up with TRBD1. Germline assignment: CDR1 SGHRS and CDR2 YFSETQ. Losses at the gene ends were 4 bases for V and 8 bases for J; bases not matched to a gene: 10. This CDR3 region has 15 residues. CDR3 sequence: CASSGSGTGGRGYTF. CDR3 nucleotide sequence: TGCGCCAGCAGCGGATCCGGGACAGGGGGAAGAGGCTACACCTTC.

The chain links TRBV19 to TRBJ2-2; weak D call: TRBD2 (5 bases). CDR3 length equals 17 residues. Germline CDR1 LNHDA, CDR2 SQIVND (reference sequence). The V gene lost 3 bases and the J gene lost 3 bases, with 17 bases spanning the gap. Written as DNA, the CDR3 is TGTGCCAGTAGTATTTTCTCAAGGGCCGGGGACACCGGGGAGCTGTTTTTT. This sequence encodes CASSIFSRAGDTGELFF.

About this clone itself: Other DNA sequences in this sample translate to the same CDR3. The chain has TRBV28 and TRBJ2-1, with D possibly being TRBD2 (5 bases). Germline V gives CDR1 MDHEN, CDR2 SYDVKM. This CDR3 has 12 amino acids. The ends were cut back, 3 bases at V and 6 bases at J, with 6 bases in the middle. The CDR3 DNA reads TGTGCCAGCAGTTTTCGGGGCAATGAGCAGTTCTTC. It codes for CASSFRGNEQFF.

This chain links TRBV19 with TRBJ2-3, with 11 bases that match TRBD2. The germline V gene has CDR1 LNHDA and CDR2 SQIVND (reference sequence). The ends lost 5 bases at V and 5 bases at J; junction bases unmatched: 12. CDR3 size: 17 residues. The CDR3 DNA is TGTGCCAGTAGTTGGCCCAGTGATAGCGGGAGGGGAGATACGCAGTATTTT. Encoded protein: CASSWPSDSGRGDTQYF.

The rearrangement joins TRBV28 to TRBJ1-2; D not certain. CDR1 and CDR2 from the germline V gene are MDHEN and SYDVKM. V was clipped by 9 bases and J by 1 base, with 12 bases between them. This CDR3 region has 13 residues. CDR3 residues: CASAPGGNYGYTF. For the CDR3, the DNA is TGTGCCAGTGCCCCGGGAGGTAACTATGGCTACACCTTC.

This sequence joins TRBV5-1 and TRBJ2-5; TRBD2 is a possible D gene (6 bases). The length of the CDR3 is 12 residues. Germline V lookup: CDR1 SGHRS, CDR2 YFSETQ. V was cut by 5 bases and J by 7 bases, with 12 bases left in between. The DNA of the CDR3 is TGCGCCAGCAGTTGGGACTCATGGACCCAGTACTTC. The encoded protein is CASSWDSWTQYF.

This chain joins TRBV19 and TRBJ2-2; D not resolved. Germline values: CDR1 LNHDA, CDR2 SQIVND (reference sequence). V was cut by 2 bases and J by 4 bases, with 8 bases left in between. CDR3 length: 14 residues. CDR3 amino acids: CASSIRGGTGELFF. The CDR3 coding sequence is TGTGCCAGTAGTATAAGAGGTGGCACCGGGGAGCTGTTTTTT.

This chain connects TRBV4-3 to TRBJ2-1; TRBD2 might be the D (7 bases). The ends were cut back, 4 bases at V and 5 bases at J, with 36 bases in the middle. Germline CDR1 is LGHNA and CDR2 is YSLEER. The CDR3 spans 22 residues. CDR3 amino acids: CASSPRGQIFVWRESDDNEQFF. CDR3 DNA: TGCGCCAGCAGCCCCCGGGGGCAGATCTTCGTCTGGCGGGAGAGTGACGACAATGAGCAGTTCTTC.

The chain has TRBV5-1 and TRBJ1-5; TRBD1 matches at 8 bases. With V trimmed by 0 bases and J by 6 bases, 8 bases remained unmatched. The CDR3 covers 16 residues. The germline V gene has CDR1 SGHRS and CDR2 YFSETQ. CDR3 sequence (DNA): TGCGCCAGCAGCTTGGAGGCAGGGGGCGTGGGTCAGCCCCAGCATTTT. Residues: CASSLEAGGVGQPQHF.

The gene calls are TRBV5-1 and TRBJ2-7; 7 bases agree with TRBD2. The CDR3 loop spans 13 amino acids. Per germline, CDR1 SGHRS and CDR2 YFSETQ. The J segment lost 6 bases and the V segment lost 5 bases, leaving 8 bases of the junction unmatched. CDR3 in amino acids: CASSYFGEGEQYF. As DNA, the CDR3 is TGCGCCAGCAGTTATTTCGGGGAGGGCGAGCAGTACTTC.

This chain uses TRBV27 with TRBJ1-2, with 7 bases aligning to TRBD1. Germline values: CDR1 MNHEY, CDR2 SMNVEV (reference sequence). V lost 6 bases and J lost 4; bases outside the gene matches: 5. This CDR3 spans 13 amino acids. The CDR3 bases are TGTGCCAGCAGGGAGGGACAGTTCTATGGCTACACCTTC. This codes for CASREGQFYGYTF.

This rearrangement joins TRBV6-5 to TRBJ1-4; TRBD1 is a possible D gene (6 bases). Germline V gives CDR1 MNHEY, CDR2 SVGAGI. The CDR3 loop spans 13 amino acids. Trimming removed 5 bases from V and 8 bases from J, with 12 bases in between. The CDR3 sequence: CASSRAQGEKLFF. The CDR3, as DNA: TGTGCCAGCAGTCGGGCCCAGGGGGAAAAACTGTTTTTT.

The chain combines TRBV5-1 with TRBJ1-1, with D uncertain. V was shortened by 4 bases and J by 9 bases, with 22 bases between the two germline ends. Germline V gene sequence: CDR1 SGHRS, CDR2 YFSETQ. The CDR3 totals 15 residues. The CDR3 DNA follows: TGCGCCAGCAGCAGCGACACTTCCCGGACTGCTCAAGCTTTCTTT. This gives the protein CASSSDTSRTAQAFF.